Below, 18 T cell receptor beta chains from the same sample are listed, as sequenced in a study of vaccination effects on CD4 cells after COVID-19. These TCRs are of unknown antigen specificity. Culture proceeded for nine to eleven days, and CD4+ T cells were then isolated. Participants got two doses of BNT162b2 or mRNA-1273 vaccine. Clones were read by immunoSEQ multiplex PCR, and TCRdb kept only the in-frame ones, dropping some. The sample has approximately 47,000 clones; 60% to 75% are singletons. The starting material was CD4+ T cells from PBMCs cultured without peptide, obtained after COVID-19 vaccination. The receptors shown here come from a human donor who received a COVID-19 vaccine.

V usage is TRBV5-4 and J usage is TRBJ1-6; possible D gene TRBD1, 5 bases. The length of the CDR3 is 16 residues. Germline V gene sequence: CDR1 SGHNT, CDR2 YYREEE (reference sequence). Trimming took 0 bases from V and 7 from J, leaving 14 bases between them. The CDR3 bases are TGTGCCAGCAGCTTGGGACGGCAGGGTGTGAATTCACCCCTCCACTTT. This codes for CASSLGRQGVNSPLHF.

The CDR3 DNA sequence: TGTGCCAGCTCACTTCGGACTAGCGGGGGCCACAATGAGCAGTTCTTC. It translates to CASSLRTSGGHNEQFF. The chain is built from TRBV18 and TRBJ2-1; 13 bases fit TRBD2. The CDR3 runs 16 residues. Germline V gene lookup returns CDR1 KGHSH and CDR2 LQKENI. V shed 4 bases, J shed 5 bases, and the junction held 5 bases outside the gene matches.

The chain is built from TRBV7-9 and TRBJ2-1, with 9 nucleotides matching TRBD1. The CDR3 loop spans 16 amino acids. V gave up 1 base and J gave up 7 bases; unmatched junction bases: 8. Germline values: CDR1 SEHNR, CDR2 FQNEAQ (reference sequence). CDR3 in amino acids: CASSLVAGQGYNEQFF. CDR3 DNA sequence: TGTGCCAGCAGCTTAGTCGCGGGACAGGGTTATAATGAGCAGTTCTTC. The full variable domain, completed using reference TRBV7-9 and TRBJ2-1, is DTGVSQNPRHKITKRGQNVTFRCDPISEHNRLYWYRQTLGQGPEFLTYFQNEAQLEKSRLLSDRFSAERPKGSFSTLEIQRTEQGDSAMYLCASSLVAGQGYNEQFFGPGTRLTVL.

J is TRBJ1-1 and V is TRBV6-5; D not resolved. Trimming pared 6 bases from V and 6 bases from J, leaving 14 bases between. There are 13 residues in the CDR3. CDR1 is MNHEY, CDR2 SVGAGI, per germline. CDR3 DNA: TGTGCCAGCAGAACCAGACATTCACCTGAAGCTTTCTTT. It yields the protein CASRTRHSPEAFF.

This chain connects TRBV18 to TRBJ2-7; D is unresolved. Germline V gene sequence: CDR1 KGHSH, CDR2 LQKENI. Trimming took off 5 bases at V and 3 bases at J, with 14 bases between the two ends. There are 14 residues in the CDR3. CDR3 DNA sequence: TGTGCCAGCTCAGCGAATCTGATGAACTACGAGCAGTACTTC. This encodes CASSANLMNYEQYF.

The chain recombines TRBV2 with TRBJ1-5, with D possibly matching TRBD1 (5 bases). The V gene lost 4 bases and the J gene lost 0 bases, with 10 bases spanning the gap. CDR1 SNHLY and CDR2 FYNNEI come from the germline V gene. The CDR3 is made up of 15 amino acids. CDR3 bases: TGTGCCAGCAGTGTAGGGGCAAATAGCAATCAGCCCCAGCATTTT. Its translation is CASSVGANSNQPQHF.

There are a few counts of this clone. The rearrangement links TRBV14 to TRBJ2-6; 8 bases line up with TRBD1. The J segment lost 3 bases and the V segment lost 2 bases, leaving 3 bases of the junction unmatched. The germline V gene encodes CDR1 SGHDN and CDR2 FVKESK. The CDR3 consists of 16 residues. DNA for the CDR3: TGTGCCAGCAGCCAACAGGGGGCTCGTGGGGCCAACGTCCTGACTTTC. Translated, it gives CASSQQGARGANVLTF.

The J gene is TRBJ1-2, the V gene TRBV2; D remains unclear. Germline V gene lookup returns CDR1 SNHLY and CDR2 FYNNEI. Trimming removed 6 bases from V and 4 bases from J, with 12 bases in between. The CDR3 consists of 13 residues. CDR3 sequence: CASRENDPYGYTF. CDR3 DNA sequence: TGTGCCAGCAGGGAGAATGATCCCTATGGCTACACCTTC.

The chain combines TRBV15 with TRBJ2-1, with 10 bases lining up with TRBD2. V was clipped by 2 bases and J by 7 bases; unmatched bases: 5. The germline V gene has CDR1 LNHNV and CDR2 YYDKDF (reference sequence). This CDR3 comprises 15 residues. The DNA for the CDR3 is TGTGCCACCAGCAGACAAAGCGGGAGGGTTAATGAGCAGTTCTTC. Translation gives CATSRQSGRVNEQFF. The full variable domain, rest sourced from reference TRBV15 and TRBJ2-1, is DAMVIQNPRYQVTQFGKPVTLSCSQTLNHNVMYWYQQKSSQAPKLLFHYYDKDFNNEADTPDNFQSRRPNTSFCFLDIRSPGLGDTAMYLCATSRQSGRVNEQFFGPGTRLTVL.

The V gene is TRBV6-5, the J gene TRBJ1-2, with D possibly being TRBD1 (6 bases). Germline values: CDR1 MNHEY, CDR2 SVGAGI. V was shortened by 4 bases and J by 8 bases, with 17 bases between the two germline ends. This CDR3 is built from 14 residues. The CDR3 DNA reads as TGTGCCAGCAGTTTCCTACAGGGTCTAGGGGGCTACACCTTC. This codes for CASSFLQGLGGYTF.

This clone is large by share. This chain uses TRBV7-9 with TRBJ1-3; D possibly corresponds to TRBD1 (5 bases). This CDR3 contains 16 residues. The germline gives CDR1 SEHNR, CDR2 FQNEAQ (reference sequence). V gave up 3 bases and J gave up 2 bases, with 14 bases separating them. The DNA of the CDR3 is TGTGCCAGCAGCTTCAAGGGGCCGGGCCCTGGAAACACCATATATTTT. This translates into CASSFKGPGPGNTIYF.

This chain joins TRBV5-4 and TRBJ2-1, with a possible D match to TRBD1 (6 bases). V was pared by 4 bases and J by 0 bases, with 8 bases between. The CDR3 loop spans 14 amino acids. Germline V lookup: CDR1 SGHNT, CDR2 YYREEE (reference sequence). The CDR3 sequence: CASSDRSSYNEQFF. The CDR3 bases are TGTGCCAGCAGCGACAGGAGCTCCTACAATGAGCAGTTCTTC.

The chain uses TRBV4-2 and TRBJ2-3, with D perhaps matching TRBD2 (6 bases). Looked up from germline, CDR1 is LGHNA and CDR2 is YNFKEQ. V was trimmed by 1 base and J by 3 bases, leaving 11 bases between them. This CDR3 has 15 residues. DNA of the CDR3: TGTGCCAGCAGCCAAGGGGACTTACAAACAGATACGCAGTATTTT. It specifies CASSQGDLQTDTQYF.

This rearrangement joins TRBV5-4 to TRBJ2-5; 10 bases align to TRBD2. Germline CDR1 is SGHNT and CDR2 is YYREEE (reference sequence). After removal of 0 bases from V and 3 bases from J, the junction contained 2 bases not matched to a gene. The CDR3 contains 15 residues. The DNA of the CDR3 is TGTGCCAGCAGCTTGGCCACTAGCGGGAAAGAGACCCAGTACTTC. Translation: CASSLATSGKETQYF.

The rearrangement uses TRBV27 and TRBJ1-2; D gene uncertain. CDR1 is MNHEY and CDR2 is SMNVEV in the germline V gene (reference sequence). V gave up 2 bases and J gave up 4 bases, with 11 bases separating them. This CDR3 spans 14 amino acids. CDR3 DNA sequence: TGTGCCAGCAGTTTAGACCCATCCCTCTATGGCTACACCTTC. It yields the protein CASSLDPSLYGYTF.

To note about this clone: A read error may produce the germline difference seen at one junction end. The CDR3 sequence: CASSSQGERLFF. CDR3 sequence (DNA): TGTGCCAGCAGCTCCCAGGGCGAAAGACTGTTTTTT. The chain has TRBV7-9 and TRBJ1-4; possible D gene TRBD1, 5 bases. CDR1 SEHNR and CDR2 FQNEAQ come from the germline V gene (reference sequence). The CDR3 sequence is 12 residues long.

V gene TRBV21-1 combines with J gene TRBJ1-2. TRBV21-1 is an annotated pseudogene. The CDR3 is made up of 16 amino acids. CDR3 loop: CASSTPKAGPRNGYTF. In DNA form, the CDR3 reads TGTGCCAGCAGCACTCCTAAAGCGGGTCCTCGTAATGGCTACACCTTC.

This clone was seen a few times. The chain combines TRBV6-6 with TRBJ2-3; TRBD2 matches at 7 bases. J gave up 2 bases and V 7 bases, and 12 bases lay outside the gene matches. Germline values: CDR1 MNHNY, CDR2 SVGAGI (reference sequence). This CDR3 has 16 residues. The CDR3 spells CASTNLGGSFTDTQYF. Written as DNA, the CDR3 is TGTGCCAGCACAAACCTCGGCGGGAGCTTCACAGATACGCAGTATTTT.